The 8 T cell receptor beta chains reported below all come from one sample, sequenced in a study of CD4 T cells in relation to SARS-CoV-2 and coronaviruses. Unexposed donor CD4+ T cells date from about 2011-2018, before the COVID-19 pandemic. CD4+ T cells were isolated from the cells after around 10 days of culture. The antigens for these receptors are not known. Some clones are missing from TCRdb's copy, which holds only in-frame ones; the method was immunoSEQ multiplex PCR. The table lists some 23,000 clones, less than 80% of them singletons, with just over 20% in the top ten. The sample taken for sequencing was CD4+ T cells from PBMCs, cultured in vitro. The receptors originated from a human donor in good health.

In nucleotides, the CDR3 is TGCAGCGTCAGTAGCGGGAAAACATCCTACAATGAGCAGTTCTTC. It is translated as CSVSSGKTSYNEQFF. The V gene is TRBV29-1, the J gene TRBJ2-1; 8 bases line up with TRBD2. The junction had 8 bases not matched to a gene; V was cut back by 6 bases and J by 1 base. The germline gives CDR1 SQVTM, CDR2 ANQGSEA. The CDR3 has 15 amino acids.

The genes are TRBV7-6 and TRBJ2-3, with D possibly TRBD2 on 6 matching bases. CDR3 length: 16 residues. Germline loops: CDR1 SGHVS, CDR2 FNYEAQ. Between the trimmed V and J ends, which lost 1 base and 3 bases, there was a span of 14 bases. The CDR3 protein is CASSLGGGFGTDTQYF. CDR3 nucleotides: TGTGCCAGCAGCTTAGGAGGAGGGTTTGGGACAGATACGCAGTATTTT.

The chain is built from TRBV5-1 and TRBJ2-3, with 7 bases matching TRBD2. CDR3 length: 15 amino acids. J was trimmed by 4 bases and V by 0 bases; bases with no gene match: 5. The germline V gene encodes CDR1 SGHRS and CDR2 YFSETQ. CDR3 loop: CASSLVASGSDTQYF. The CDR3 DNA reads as TGCGCCAGCAGCTTGGTGGCTAGCGGTTCAGATACGCAGTATTTT. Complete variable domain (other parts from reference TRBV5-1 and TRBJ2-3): KAGVTQTPRYLIKTRGQQVTLSCSPISGHRSVSWYQQTPGQGLQFLFEYFSETQRNKGNFPGRFSGRQFSNSRSEMNVSTLELGDSALYLCASSLVASGSDTQYFGPGTRLTVL.

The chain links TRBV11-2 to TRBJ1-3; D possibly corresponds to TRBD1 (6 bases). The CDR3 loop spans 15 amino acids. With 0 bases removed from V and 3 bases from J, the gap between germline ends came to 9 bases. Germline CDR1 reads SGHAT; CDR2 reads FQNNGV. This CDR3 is CASSLDRGNGNTIYF. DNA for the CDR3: TGTGCCAGCAGCTTAGACAGGGGTAATGGAAACACCATATATTTT.

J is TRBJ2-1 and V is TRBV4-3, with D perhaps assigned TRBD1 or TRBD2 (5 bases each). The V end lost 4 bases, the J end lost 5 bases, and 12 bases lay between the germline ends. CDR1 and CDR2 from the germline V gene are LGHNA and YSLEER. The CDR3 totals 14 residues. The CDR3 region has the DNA TGCGCCAGCAGCCTCTCGGGGCGTCACAATGAGCAGTTCTTC. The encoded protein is CASSLSGRHNEQFF.

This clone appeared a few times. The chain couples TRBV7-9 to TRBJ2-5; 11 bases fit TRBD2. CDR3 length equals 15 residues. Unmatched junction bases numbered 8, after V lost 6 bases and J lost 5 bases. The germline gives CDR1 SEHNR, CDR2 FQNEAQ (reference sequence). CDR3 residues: CASRELAGVGETQYF. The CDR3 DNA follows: TGTGCCAGCAGGGAACTAGCGGGAGTGGGTGAGACCCAGTACTTC.

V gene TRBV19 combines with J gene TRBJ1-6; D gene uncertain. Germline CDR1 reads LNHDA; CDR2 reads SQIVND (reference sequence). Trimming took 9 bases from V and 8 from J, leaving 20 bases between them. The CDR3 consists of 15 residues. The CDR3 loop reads CASHKDSSRDSPLHF. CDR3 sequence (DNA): TGTGCCAGCCACAAAGACTCTTCCCGGGATTCACCCCTCCACTTT.

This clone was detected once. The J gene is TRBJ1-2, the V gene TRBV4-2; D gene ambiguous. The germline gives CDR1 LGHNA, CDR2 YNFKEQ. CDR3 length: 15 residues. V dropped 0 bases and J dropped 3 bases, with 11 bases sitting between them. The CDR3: CASSQDPLRYYGYTF. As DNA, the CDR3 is TGTGCCAGCAGCCAAGACCCCCTCCGATACTATGGCTACACCTTC.